This T cell receptor (beta chain) appears in the sequencing data of a study of cytomegalovirus exposure and HLA in healthy donors. Study summary: There were 70 million to 95 million unique TCRs (from HLA-typed donors) in an early data release.

Germline assignment: CDR1 MNHEY and CDR2 SMNVEV (reference sequence). CDR3 length: 12 residues. The ends were cut back, 10 bases at V and 9 bases at J, with 16 bases in the middle. As concerns this clone: The antigen is undetermined.

Study observations and caveats: Reports credit the classifier with highly specific, highly sensitive diagnosis of cytomegalovirus status. Reportedly, HLA-A and HLA-B alleles of most subjects were accurately predicted from TCR beta.

The PCR made use of 60 Vbeta and 13 Jbeta primers. Profiling relied on immunoSEQ multiplex PCR, and the TCRdb table lists in-frame clones only, not all of them. Here the sample spans over 150,000 clones, 80% being singletons. The sequence came from a young man in good health and CMV-seropositive. The rearrangement uses TRBV27 and TRBJ2-1, with a tentative D call TRBD2 (5 bases). The sample was PBMCs. The CDR3 DNA reads TGTGCCACCCTGGACTCCCCGGGTGAGCAGTTCTTC. Translation: CATLDSPGEQFF.